This paragraph covers one T cell receptor (beta chain) sequence. CDR3 length equals 12 residues. The V and J ends lost 5 bases and 6 bases respectively, with 8 bases between them. This record comes from a study of blood T cell repertoires in COVID-19. Libraries were prepared by immunoSEQ multiplex PCR; TCRdb keeps only in-frame clonotypes and omits some of them. The repertoire holds roughly 250,000 clones, around 90% seen once, with roughly 1.7% in the top ten. This chain links TRBV12-3 or TRBV12-4 with TRBJ2-1; D may be TRBD2 (6 bases). The sequence was collected from a woman aged 45-59 years who had recovered from COVID-19. Specimen: PBMCs or T cells enriched from blood (not recorded which). CDR3 in amino acids: CASSRDFNEQFF. The CDR3 DNA sequence: TGTGCCAGCAGTCGGGACTTCAATGAGCAGTTCTTC.